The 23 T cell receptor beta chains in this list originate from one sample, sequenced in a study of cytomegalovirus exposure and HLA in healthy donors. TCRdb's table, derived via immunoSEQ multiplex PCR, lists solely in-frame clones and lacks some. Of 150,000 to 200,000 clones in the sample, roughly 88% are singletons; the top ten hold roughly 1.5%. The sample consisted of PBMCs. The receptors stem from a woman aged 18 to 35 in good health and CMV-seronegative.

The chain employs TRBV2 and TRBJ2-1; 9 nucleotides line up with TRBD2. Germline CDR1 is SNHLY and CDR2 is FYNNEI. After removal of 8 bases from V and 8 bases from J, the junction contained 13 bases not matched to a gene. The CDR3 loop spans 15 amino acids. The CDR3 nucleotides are TGTGCCAGCGAGGACTCCTTAGCGGGAGTGGATGAGCAGTTCTTC. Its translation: CASEDSLAGVDEQFF. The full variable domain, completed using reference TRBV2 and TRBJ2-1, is EPEVTQTPSHQVTQMGQEVILRCVPISNHLYFYWYRQILGQKVEFLVSFYNNEISEKSEIFDDQFSVERPDGSNFTLKIRSTKLEDSAMYFCASEDSLAGVDEQFFGPGTRLTVL.

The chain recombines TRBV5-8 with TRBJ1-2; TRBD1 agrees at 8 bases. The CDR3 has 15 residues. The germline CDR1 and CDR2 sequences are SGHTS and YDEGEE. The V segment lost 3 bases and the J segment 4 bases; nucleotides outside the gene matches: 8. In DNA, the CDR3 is TGTGCCAGCAGCTCGCAGGGGGCGTTGGGCTATGGCTACACCTTC. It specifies CASSSQGALGYGYTF.

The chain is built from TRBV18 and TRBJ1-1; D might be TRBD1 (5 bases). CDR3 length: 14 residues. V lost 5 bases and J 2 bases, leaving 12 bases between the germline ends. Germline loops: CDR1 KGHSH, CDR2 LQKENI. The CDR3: CASSTQGFNTEAFF. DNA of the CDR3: TGTGCCAGCTCAACCCAGGGTTTCAACACTGAAGCTTTCTTT.

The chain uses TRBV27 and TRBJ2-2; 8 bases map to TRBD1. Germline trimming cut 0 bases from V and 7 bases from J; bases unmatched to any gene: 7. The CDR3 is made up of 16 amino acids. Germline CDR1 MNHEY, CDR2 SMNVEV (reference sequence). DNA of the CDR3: TGTGCCAGCAGTTTATCTACAGGGGGATGGGTCGGGGAGCTGTTTTTT. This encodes CASSLSTGGWVGELFF.

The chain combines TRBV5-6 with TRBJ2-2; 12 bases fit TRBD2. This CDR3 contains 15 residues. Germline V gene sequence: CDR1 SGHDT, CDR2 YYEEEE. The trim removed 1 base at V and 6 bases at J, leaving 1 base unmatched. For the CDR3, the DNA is TGTGCCAGCAGCTTGCTAGCGGGAGGGCCCGGGGAGCTGTTTTTT. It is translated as CASSLLAGGPGELFF.

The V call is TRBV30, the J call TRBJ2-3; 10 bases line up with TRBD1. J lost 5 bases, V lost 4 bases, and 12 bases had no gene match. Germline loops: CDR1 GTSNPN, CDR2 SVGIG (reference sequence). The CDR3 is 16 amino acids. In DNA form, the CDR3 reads TGTGCCTGGACCGGGACAGGGGTGGGTGGTAAAGATACGCAGTATTTT. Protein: CAWTGTGVGGKDTQYF. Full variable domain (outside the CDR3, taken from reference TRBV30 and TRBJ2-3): SQTIHQWPATLVQPVGSPLSLECTVEGTSNPNLYWYRQAAGRGLQLLFYSVGIGQISSEVPQNLSASRPQDRQFILSSKKLLLSDSGFYLCAWTGTGVGGKDTQYFGPGTRLTVL.

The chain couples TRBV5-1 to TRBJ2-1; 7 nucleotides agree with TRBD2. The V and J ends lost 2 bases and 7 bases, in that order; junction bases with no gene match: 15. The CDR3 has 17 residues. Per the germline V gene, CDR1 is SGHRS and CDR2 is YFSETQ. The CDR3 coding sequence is TGCGCCAGCAGCTTTGTCCTCGCGGGAGCAATTGGTAATGAGCAGTTCTTC. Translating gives CASSFVLAGAIGNEQFF.

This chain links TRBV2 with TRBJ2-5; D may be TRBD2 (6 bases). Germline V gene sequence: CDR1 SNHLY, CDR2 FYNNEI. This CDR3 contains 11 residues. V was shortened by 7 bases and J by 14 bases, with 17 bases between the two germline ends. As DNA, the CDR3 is TGTGCCAGCACCCAGGAGGGGACCCGATACTTC. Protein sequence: CASTQEGTRYF.

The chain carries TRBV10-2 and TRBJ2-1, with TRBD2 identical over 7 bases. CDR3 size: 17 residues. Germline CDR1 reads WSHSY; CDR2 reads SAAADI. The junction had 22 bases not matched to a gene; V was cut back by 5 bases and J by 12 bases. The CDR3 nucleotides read TGCGCCAGCAGTATATCGAGGGCTAGCGGTTCACAACCCCGGCAGTTCTTC. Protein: CASSISRASGSQPRQFF.

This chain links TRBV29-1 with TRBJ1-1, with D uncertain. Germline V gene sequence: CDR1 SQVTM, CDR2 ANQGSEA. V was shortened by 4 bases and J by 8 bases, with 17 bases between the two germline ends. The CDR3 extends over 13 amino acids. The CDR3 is CSVVISLSREAFF. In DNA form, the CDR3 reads TGCAGCGTTGTAATAAGCCTAAGTCGGGAAGCTTTCTTT. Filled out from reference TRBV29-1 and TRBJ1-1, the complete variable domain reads SAVISQKPSRDICQRGTSLTIQCQVDSQVTMMFWYRQQPGQSLTLIATANQGSEATYESGFVIDKFPISRPNLTFSTLTVSNMSPEDSSIYLCSVVISLSREAFFGQGTRLTVV.

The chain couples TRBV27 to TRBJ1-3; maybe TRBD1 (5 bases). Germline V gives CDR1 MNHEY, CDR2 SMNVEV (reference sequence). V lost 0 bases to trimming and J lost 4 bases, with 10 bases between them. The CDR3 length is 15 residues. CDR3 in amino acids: CASSLSGTLGNTIYF. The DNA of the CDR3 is TGTGCCAGCAGTTTATCCGGGACTCTCGGAAACACCATATATTTT.

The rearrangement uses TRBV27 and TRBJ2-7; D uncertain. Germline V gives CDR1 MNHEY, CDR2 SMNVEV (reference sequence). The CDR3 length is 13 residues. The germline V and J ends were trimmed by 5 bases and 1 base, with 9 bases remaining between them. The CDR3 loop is CASSTPRSYEQYF. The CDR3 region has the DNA TGTGCCAGCAGTACCCCGCGTTCCTACGAGCAGTACTTC.

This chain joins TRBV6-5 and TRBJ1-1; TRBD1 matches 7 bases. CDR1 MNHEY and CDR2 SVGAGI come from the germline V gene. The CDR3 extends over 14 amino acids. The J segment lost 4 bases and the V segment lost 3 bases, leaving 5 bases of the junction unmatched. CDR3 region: CASSYNRGGTEAFF. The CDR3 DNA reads TGTGCCAGCAGTTATAACAGGGGAGGCACTGAAGCTTTCTTT.

CDR3 coding DNA: TGCGCCAGCAGCCCGGGGTCATTCCAAGAGACCCAGTACTTC. Protein product: CASSPGSFQETQYF. V and J are TRBV5-1 and TRBJ2-5; maybe TRBD2 (5 bases). CDR3 length: 14 residues. Germline CDR1 and CDR2: SGHRS and YFSETQ. V gave up 4 bases and J gave up 1 base, with 11 bases separating them.

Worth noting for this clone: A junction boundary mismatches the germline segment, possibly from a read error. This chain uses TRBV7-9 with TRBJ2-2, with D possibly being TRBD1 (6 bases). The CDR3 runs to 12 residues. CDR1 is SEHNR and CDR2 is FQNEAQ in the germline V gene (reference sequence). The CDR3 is CASSLDRIRLFF. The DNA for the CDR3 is TGTGCCAGCAGTTTAGACAGGATCAGGCTGTTTTTT. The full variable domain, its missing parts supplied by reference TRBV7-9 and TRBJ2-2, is DTGVSQNPRHKITKRGQNVTFRCDPISEHNRLYWYRQTLGQGPEFLTYFQNEAQLEKSRLLSDRFSAERPKGSFSTLEIQRTEQGDSAMYLCASSLDRIRLFFGEGSRLTVL.

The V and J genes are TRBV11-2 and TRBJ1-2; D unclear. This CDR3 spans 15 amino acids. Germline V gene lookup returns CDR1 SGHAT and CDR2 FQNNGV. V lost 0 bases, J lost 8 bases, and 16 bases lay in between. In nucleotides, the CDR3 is TGTGCCAGCAGCTTAGATTGGCACAGACATCTGGGCTACACCTTC. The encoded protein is CASSLDWHRHLGYTF.

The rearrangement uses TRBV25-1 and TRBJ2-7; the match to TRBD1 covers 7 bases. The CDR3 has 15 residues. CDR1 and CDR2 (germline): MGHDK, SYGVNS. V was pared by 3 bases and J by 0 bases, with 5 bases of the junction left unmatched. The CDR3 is CASSDFGTDSYEQYF. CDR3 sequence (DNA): TGTGCCAGCAGTGATTTCGGGACAGACTCCTACGAGCAGTACTTC.

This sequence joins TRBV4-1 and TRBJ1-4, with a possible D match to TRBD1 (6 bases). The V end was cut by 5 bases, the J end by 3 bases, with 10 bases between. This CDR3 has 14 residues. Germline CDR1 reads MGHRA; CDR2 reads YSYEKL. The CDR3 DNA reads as TGCGCCAGCAGCTACCGGACAGCTAATGAAAAACTGTTTTTT. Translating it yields CASSYRTANEKLFF.

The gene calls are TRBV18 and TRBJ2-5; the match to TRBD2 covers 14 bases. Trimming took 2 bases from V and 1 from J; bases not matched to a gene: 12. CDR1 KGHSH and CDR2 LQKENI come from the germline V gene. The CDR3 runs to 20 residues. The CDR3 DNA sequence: TGTGCCAGCTCACCATCGGGACTAGCGGGAGCGATGTCCCCCCAAGAGACCCAGTACTTC. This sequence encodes CASSPSGLAGAMSPQETQYF.

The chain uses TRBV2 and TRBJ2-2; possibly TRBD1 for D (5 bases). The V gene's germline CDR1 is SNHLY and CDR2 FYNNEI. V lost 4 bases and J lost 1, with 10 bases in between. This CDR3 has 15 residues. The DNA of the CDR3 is TGTGCCAGCAGTGCACGGCAGGGGAACACCGGGGAGCTGTTTTTT. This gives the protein CASSARQGNTGELFF.

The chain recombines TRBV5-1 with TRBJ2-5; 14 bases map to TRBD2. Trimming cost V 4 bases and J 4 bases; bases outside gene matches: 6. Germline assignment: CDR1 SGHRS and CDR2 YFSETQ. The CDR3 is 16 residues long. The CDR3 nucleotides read TGCGCCAGCAGCGGGGGACTAGCGGGGGAGGGAGAGACCCAGTACTTC. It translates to CASSGGLAGEGETQYF.

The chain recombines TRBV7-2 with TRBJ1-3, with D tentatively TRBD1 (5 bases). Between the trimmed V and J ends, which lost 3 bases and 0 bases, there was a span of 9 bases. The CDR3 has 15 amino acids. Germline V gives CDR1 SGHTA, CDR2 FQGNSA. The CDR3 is CASSLGGLSGNTIYF. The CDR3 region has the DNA TGTGCCAGCAGCTTGGGGGGACTCTCTGGAAACACCATATATTTT.

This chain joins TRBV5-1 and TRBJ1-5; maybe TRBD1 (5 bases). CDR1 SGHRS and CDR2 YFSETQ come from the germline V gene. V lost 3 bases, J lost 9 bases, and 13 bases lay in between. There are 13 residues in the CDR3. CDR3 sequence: CASSSDGGGPQHF. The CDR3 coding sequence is TGCGCCAGCAGCTCGGATGGGGGGGGGCCCCAGCATTTT.